Presented here are 27 T cell receptor beta chains from one specimen sequenced in a study of blood T cell repertoires in COVID-19. TCRdb keeps only in-frame clones here, not all; method: immunoSEQ multiplex PCR. The table records about 300,000 clones, approximately 90% of them present only once. The sample taken for sequencing was peripheral blood. These receptors were collected from a woman aged 30 to 39 with COVID-19, enrolled during active disease.

The genes are TRBV15 and TRBJ1-6; D remains unclear. Trimming pared 0 bases from V and 7 bases from J, leaving 7 bases between. Per the germline V gene, CDR1 is LNHNV and CDR2 is YYDKDF (reference sequence). CDR3 length: 14 amino acids. The CDR3, as DNA: TGTGCCACCAGCAGAGAACCAGTGAATTCACCCCTCCACTTT. It translates to CATSREPVNSPLHF.

The chain has TRBV25-1 and TRBJ2-1; D is undetermined. Per the germline V gene, CDR1 is MGHDK and CDR2 is SYGVNS. Trimming took 4 bases from V and 0 from J, leaving 10 bases between them. This CDR3 region has 15 residues. Here the CDR3 DNA reads TGTGCCAGCAGTGGGAGTTCCCCCTCCTACAATGAGCAGTTCTTC. Translating it yields CASSGSSPSYNEQFF.

The V and J genes are TRBV27 and TRBJ2-2, with 9 positions matching TRBD1. CDR1 is MNHEY and CDR2 is SMNVEV in the germline V gene (reference sequence). There are 17 residues in the CDR3. The V and J ends lost 6 bases and 7 bases, in that order; junction bases with no gene match: 15. In DNA, the CDR3 is TGTGCCAGCAGATCCCTCGGGACAGGGAATTCAGGCGGGGAGCTGTTTTTT. Protein sequence: CASRSLGTGNSGGELFF.

This chain links TRBV5-5 with TRBJ1-6, with 7 positions matching TRBD1. V lost 4 bases and J lost 5; bases outside the gene matches: 6. Germline V CDR1 and CDR2: SGHKS, YYEKEE (reference sequence). The CDR3 loop spans 15 amino acids. CDR3 in amino acids: CASSTTGTDNSPLHF. The CDR3 DNA reads TGTGCCAGCAGCACCACCGGGACAGATAATTCACCCCTCCACTTT.

Concerning this clone: The sample has other DNA sequences that encode this CDR3 too. V gene TRBV6-5 combines with J gene TRBJ2-1; 7 bases are shared with TRBD2. Per germline, CDR1 MNHEY and CDR2 SVGAGI. The CDR3 length is 15 residues. With V trimmed by 9 bases and J by 1 base, 9 bases remained unmatched. As DNA, the CDR3 is TGTGCCAGTTCCTATAGCGGGTCTTCCTACAATGAGCAGTTCTTC. Residues: CASSYSGSSYNEQFF.

This clone showed up just once. This chain uses TRBV3-1 (or the pseudogene TRBV3-2) with TRBJ1-4; D remains ambiguous. This CDR3 has 14 amino acids. Deletions cut 3 bases from V and 0 bases from J, with 5 bases between. The germline CDR1 and CDR2 sequences are LGHDT and YNNKEL (reference sequence). Here the CDR3 reads CASSHSATNEKLFF. CDR3 in DNA: TGTGCCAGCAGCCACTCAGCAACTAATGAAAAACTGTTTTTT.

The V call is TRBV18, the J call TRBJ1-2; 8 nucleotides agree with TRBD1. Per germline, CDR1 KGHSH and CDR2 LQKENI. After removal of 1 base from V and 5 bases from J, the junction contained 6 bases not matched to a gene. The CDR3 sequence is 15 residues long. The CDR3, as DNA: TGTGCCAGCTCACCACAGGCAGGGGGCCGGTATGGCTACACCTTC. Its translation: CASSPQAGGRYGYTF.

The chain couples TRBV25-1 to TRBJ1-1, with 9 bases fitting TRBD1. Germline trimming cut 4 bases from V and 6 bases from J; bases unmatched to any gene: 9. The CDR3 is 15 amino acids. Germline V gene data show CDR1 as MGHDK and CDR2 as SYGVNS. The CDR3 loop is CASSANLQGAAEAFF. In nucleotides, the CDR3 is TGTGCCAGCAGTGCAAATTTACAGGGGGCCGCTGAAGCTTTCTTT. The variable domain in full, with the rest retrieved from reference TRBV25-1 and TRBJ1-1, is EADIYQTPRYLVIGTGKKITLECSQTMGHDKMYWYQQDPGMELHLIHYSYGVNSTEKGDLSSESTVSRIRTEHFPLTLESARPSHTSQYLCASSANLQGAAEAFFGQGTRLTVV.

J is TRBJ2-1 and V is TRBV5-1; maybe TRBD1 (6 bases). Trimming cost V 0 bases and J 10 bases, with 17 bases left between them. Germline CDR1 is SGHRS and CDR2 is YFSETQ. The CDR3 has 15 amino acids. CDR3 sequence reads: CASSLEQGGSREQFF. DNA for the CDR3: TGCGCCAGCAGCTTGGAACAGGGCGGGTCCCGCGAGCAGTTCTTC.

CDR3 region: CASSFAGGNYGYTF. The CDR3 DNA follows: TGTGCCAGCAGCTTTGCAGGGGGAAACTATGGCTACACCTTC. The chain joins TRBV7-2 to TRBJ1-2; 7 nucleotides agree with TRBD1. With V trimmed by 3 bases and J by 2 bases, 3 bases remained unmatched. CDR3 size: 14 residues. The germline V gene encodes CDR1 SGHTA and CDR2 FQGNSA. Based on the CDR3 plus reference TRBV7-2 and TRBJ1-2, the full variable domain is GAGVSQSPSNKVTEKGKDVELRCDPISGHTALYWYRQSLGQGLEFLIYFQGNSAPDKSGLPSDRFSAERTGGSVSTLTIQRTQQEDSAVYLCASSFAGGNYGYTFGSGTRLTVV.

This clone has a handful of counts. In nucleotides, the CDR3 is TGTGCCAGCAGCCTACGCCCAGGGGGTATAACCTACAATGAGCAGTTCTTC. As protein: CASSLRPGGITYNEQFF. The chain combines TRBV5-5 with TRBJ2-1, with 7 bases matching TRBD1. Germline CDR1 is SGHKS and CDR2 is YYEKEE (reference sequence). The CDR3 spans 17 residues. Trimming cost V 4 bases and J 2 bases; bases outside gene matches: 12.

The V call is TRBV4-2, the J call TRBJ1-1; TRBD1 agrees at 10 bases. The CDR3 runs to 17 residues. CDR1 is LGHNA, CDR2 YNFKEQ, per germline. V dropped 0 bases and J dropped 4; count of bases not matched to a gene: 8. CDR3 coding DNA: TGTGCCAGCAGCCAAGATCGAGACAGGGGGCGCATCACTGAAGCTTTCTTT. It translates to CASSQDRDRGRITEAFF.

The chain uses TRBV7-2 and TRBJ1-1; no definite D call. V gave up 2 bases and J gave up 8 bases, with 12 bases separating them. Germline values: CDR1 SGHTA, CDR2 FQGNSA. The CDR3 is 13 residues long. The CDR3 here is CASSLRARGEAFF. CDR3 DNA: TGTGCCAGCAGCTTAAGGGCCCGAGGGGAAGCTTTCTTT.

The CDR3 bases are TGTGCCAGCAGCTTCGGGACTAGCGGGAGGGCGGAGACCCAGTACTTC. The encoded protein is CASSFGTSGRAETQYF. The genes are TRBV11-2 and TRBJ2-5; TRBD2 matches at 16 bases. Trimming removed 3 bases from V and 5 bases from J; junction bases left unmatched: 3. The CDR3 length is 16 residues. Per the germline V gene, CDR1 is SGHAT and CDR2 is FQNNGV.

The chain is built from TRBV28 and TRBJ2-2; 7 bases map to TRBD2. V lost 8 bases, J lost 4 bases, and 10 bases stayed unmatched. The CDR3 has 15 residues. CDR1 and CDR2 (germline): MDHEN, SYDVKM. The CDR3 bases are TGTGCCAGCTCAAAGGGCGGGAGTCGCACCGGGGAGCTGTTTTTT. Translating it yields CASSKGGSRTGELFF.

The gene calls are TRBV10-1 and TRBJ2-3; D perhaps matches TRBD2 (5 bases). Germline V lookup: CDR1 WNHNN, CDR2 SYGVQD (reference sequence). The CDR3 has 15 residues. Deletions cut 0 bases from V and 2 bases from J, with 9 bases between. CDR3 loop: CASSESRGFTDTQYF. The CDR3 DNA is TGCGCCAGCAGTGAGTCTCGGGGATTCACAGATACGCAGTATTTT.

The chain links TRBV30 to TRBJ1-1; D perhaps matches TRBD1 (5 bases). CDR1 is GTSNPN, CDR2 SVGIG, per germline (reference sequence). V was shortened by 2 bases and J by 0 bases, with 10 bases between the two germline ends. The CDR3 is made up of 14 amino acids. The DNA of the CDR3 is TGTGCCTGGAGTTTAGGGGAGGTGAACACTGAAGCTTTCTTT. This translates into CAWSLGEVNTEAFF.

V gene TRBV27 combines with J gene TRBJ2-2, with 10 nucleotides matching TRBD1. The V and J ends lost 6 bases and 2 bases, in that order; junction bases with no gene match: 3. There are 15 residues in the CDR3. Germline values: CDR1 MNHEY, CDR2 SMNVEV (reference sequence). The CDR3: CASSRQGANTGELFF. The CDR3 nucleotides are TGTGCCAGCAGCAGACAGGGGGCTAACACCGGGGAGCTGTTTTTT.

The chain uses TRBV19 and TRBJ2-1, with D possibly TRBD1 on 6 matching bases. The germline V gene encodes CDR1 LNHDA and CDR2 SQIVND (reference sequence). Trimming left V 3 bases short and J 3 bases short, with 15 bases between. This CDR3 is built from 16 residues. CDR3 bases: TGTGCCAGTAGTATCGGAGACAGGAGCCTCTACAATGAGCAGTTCTTC. Its protein product is CASSIGDRSLYNEQFF.

This rearrangement joins TRBV5-1 to TRBJ2-2, with D tentatively TRBD1 (7 bases). The CDR3 has 15 residues. The V end lost 3 bases, the J end lost 3 bases, and 12 bases lay between the germline ends. Germline CDR1 reads SGHRS; CDR2 reads YFSETQ. In DNA, the CDR3 is TGCGCCAGCAGCTGGGGGGACAGAGACACCGGGGAGCTGTTTTTT. It codes for CASSWGDRDTGELFF.

The chain has TRBV5-1 and TRBJ1-1, with 10 positions matching TRBD1. CDR1 SGHRS and CDR2 YFSETQ come from the germline V gene. The V gene end was trimmed by 6 bases and the J gene end by 1 base; junction bases not matched to a gene: 3. This CDR3 region has 14 residues. CDR3 sequence: CASTRQGANTEAFF. The CDR3 DNA is TGCGCCAGCACCCGACAGGGGGCGAACACTGAAGCTTTCTTT.

V usage is TRBV7-8 and J usage is TRBJ1-2; D not resolved. Per the germline V gene, CDR1 is SGHVS and CDR2 is FQNEAQ. Between the trimmed V and J ends, which lost 1 base and 10 bases, there was a span of 7 bases. CDR3 length equals 11 residues. The CDR3 region is CASSLDRDYTF. Here the CDR3 DNA reads TGTGCCAGCAGCTTAGACAGAGACTACACCTTC.

This sequence joins TRBV5-1 and TRBJ2-7; D ambiguous. Germline values: CDR1 SGHRS, CDR2 YFSETQ. CDR3 length: 11 amino acids. The ends were cut back, 4 bases at V and 5 bases at J, with 7 bases in the middle. CDR3 amino acids: CASSARDEQYF. CDR3 bases: TGCGCCAGCAGCGCGAGAGACGAGCAGTACTTC.

The rearrangement joins TRBV7-2 to TRBJ2-7; D may be TRBD1 (7 bases). In germline, CDR1 is SGHTA, CDR2 FQGNSA. V lost 5 bases to trimming and J lost 0 bases, with 20 bases between them. The CDR3 consists of 17 residues. The CDR3: CASSPAGGRIYSYEQYF. The DNA of the CDR3 is TGTGCCAGCAGCCCGGCAGGGGGGAGGATCTACTCCTACGAGCAGTACTTC.

This sequence joins TRBV6-5 and TRBJ1-2, with TRBD1 matching 7 bases. In germline, CDR1 is MNHEY, CDR2 SVGAGI. The CDR3 runs to 13 residues. Trimming removed 4 bases from V and 8 bases from J; junction bases left unmatched: 7. CDR3 in DNA: TGTGCCAGCAGTTCCGGAACAGGGGCAGGCTACACCTTC. It specifies CASSSGTGAGYTF.

The V call is TRBV6-2 or TRBV6-3, the J call TRBJ1-6; D gene uncertain. Deletions cut 0 bases from V and 8 bases from J, with 11 bases between. The CDR3 length is 15 residues. CDR1 and CDR2 from the germline V gene are MNHEY and SVGEGT. The CDR3 reads CASSYSWRGDSPLHF. In nucleotides, the CDR3 is TGTGCCAGCAGTTACTCGTGGCGGGGAGATTCACCCCTCCACTTT.

The CDR3 loop is CASSSGTGLGYTF. As DNA, the CDR3 is TGTGCCAGCAGCTCCGGGACAGGGCTTGGCTACACCTTC. The gene calls are TRBV7-9 and TRBJ1-2; 9 bases are shared with TRBD1. Trimming took 4 bases from V and 7 from J; bases not matched to a gene: 4. The CDR3 is made up of 13 amino acids. Germline V gene sequence: CDR1 SEHNR, CDR2 FQNEAQ (reference sequence).